This T cell receptor beta chain appears in the sequencing data of a study of blood T cell repertoires in COVID-19 (dated by TCRdb to between 2020 and 2021). Study-level background: Collaborator samples came from the United States, Italy and Spain and covered acute and convalescent phases of COVID-19. The material from the prospective study consisted of cDNA or gDNA derived from T cells, B-cell-depleted T cells, or PBMCs. Deeply sampled blood TCRbeta repertoires from subjects exposed to, actively infected with, or recovered from COVID-19 were included in the dataset. The repertoires were released in a freely available public database meant as a resource for research on the immune response to SARS-CoV-2. Samples were obtained from the ongoing ImmuneRACE study (first 160 participants) and from over 1,000 subjects provided by 6 global collaborators. A de-identified subject ID, COVID-19 status, age in years and sex were almost always included in the sample metadata. HLA class I and class II types, where available, came from metadata supplied by the sample provider rather than from assay-based typing.

General conclusions and limits of the study: The amount of clinical and demographic metadata varied by source and participant and was provided uncurated.

Remarks on this clone: Its recognized antigen is unknown. No base quality values were provided; no much bigger clone lies one nucleotide off.

TCRbeta CDR3 regions were amplified from genomic DNA using the immunoSEQ Assay, a bias-controlled multiplex PCR. For the original study's pipeline: Nucleated cell counts per sample were estimated from amplification of reference gene primers within the assay. To quantify the absolute abundance of each unique TCRbeta CDR3 rearrangement, sequence reads were collapsed and filtered. For each sample, productive Simpson clonality was calculated as the square root of Simpson's diversity index over productive rearrangements. Here the immuneACCESS table is served through TCRdb, limited to in-frame sequences with V and J called. Missing clones are a known gap in these copies; in checked studies unresolved V genes cover under half, and the rest lacks a known reason. V, J and clone size are taken as reported in that table, and D and trimming were inferred from the DNA itself. Within this sample are roughly 150,000 clones, with around nine tenths of them counted one time only. Together, the top ten hold 10% of the sample.

One collaborating source in Seattle enrolled patients while the patients were actively infected and followed the patients over time throughout the course of disease. Collaborating institutions collected whole blood in K2EDTA tubes following their own protocols. For TCRbeta analysis, collaborators shipped samples as frozen whole blood, isolated PBMCs, or DNA extracted from either of those sample types. From a lookup of the germline V gene, CDR1 and CDR2 are SGHTA and FQGNSA. V and J are trimmed by 5 bases and 6 bases, and the gene matches miss 10 bases of the junction. Measured from the cysteine to the phenylalanine, the CDR3 is 15 residues long. The DNA shown is the 45-base CDR3, in frame from base 1.

The rearrangement combines TRBV7-2 with TRBJ2-1; 7 middle bases align to TRBD2. The sample comprised peripheral blood. The clonotype was recovered from a woman in her sixties or seventies with COVID-19, enrolled during active disease. The bases read TGTGCCAGCAGCATCGCTAGCGGACTTCGCAATGAGCAGTTCTTC. Its protein product is CASSIASGLRNEQFF.